One and the same sample provided the 23 T cell receptor beta chains below, sequenced in a study of metastatic and nonmetastatic thyroid tumors. No treatment of any kind had been given to any patient before thyroid surgery. TCRdb reprocessed the PCR reads using MiXCR. The sample shows about 35,000 clones, over 25% of them seen only once. The sample consisted of blood. Receptors originate from a female donor with papillary thyroid cancer or a benign thyroid nodule (not recorded which). Some clones in this sample may be carry-over from other donors' samples.

Note on this clone: Its ends do not fully match the called genes, so a read error is possible. The chain employs TRBV20-1 and TRBJ2-7, with a weak D call TRBD1 (5 bases). This CDR3 is 15 amino acids long. Per germline, CDR1 DFQATT and CDR2 SNEGSKA (reference sequence). The CDR3, as DNA: TGCAGTGCTAGCAGGGATCAGGTTATCTCCTACGTGCAGCACTTC. It encodes CSASRDQVISYVQHF.

This clone appeared a single time. CDR3 nucleotides: TGCGCCAGCAGCTTTGAGCAGCTGGGTAGATCAGGAGCTTTCTTT. It is translated as CASSFEQLGRSGAFF. The chain has TRBV5-1 and TRBJ1-1; D remains ambiguous. The CDR3 has 15 amino acids. Germline-derived CDR1 and CDR2 are SGHRS and YFSETQ. The V gene lost 2 bases and the J gene lost 10 bases, with 21 bases spanning the gap.

This clone has only a few counts. At one boundary the junction diverges from the germline segment, which might be a read error. V is TRBV25-1 and J is TRBJ2-7; possibly TRBD1 for D (6 bases). The CDR3 loop spans 13 amino acids. In germline, CDR1 is MGHDK, CDR2 SYGVNS. The CDR3: CASIRTASYQQYF. The CDR3 DNA follows: TGTGCCAGCATCCGGACAGCGAGCTACCAGCAGTACTTC.

This clone was seen many times. The chain uses TRBV27 and TRBJ2-7; tentatively, D is TRBD1 (5 bases). The CDR3 is 14 residues long. Trimming removed 3 bases at V and 0 bases at J, with 9 bases between. Germline assignment: CDR1 MNHEY and CDR2 SMNVEV (reference sequence). CDR3 residues: CASSLTVNSYEQYF. CDR3 in DNA: TGTGCCAGCAGTTTGACAGTTAACTCCTACGAGCAGTACTTC.

This clone has only a few counts. The chain has TRBV28 and TRBJ2-2, with TRBD2 matching over 14 bases. The junction had 6 bases not matched to a gene; V was cut back by 6 bases and J by 0 bases. The germline CDR1 and CDR2 sequences are MDHEN and SYDVKM. The CDR3 has 18 amino acids. The CDR3 coding sequence is TGTGCCAGCAGCCCGGGACTAGCGGGAGCCGCGAACACCGGGGAGCTGTTTTTT. Encoded protein: CASSPGLAGAANTGELFF.

This chain joins TRBV20-1 and TRBJ2-7; 9 positions match TRBD2. This CDR3 is built from 13 residues. The V gene end was trimmed by 3 bases and the J gene end by 6 bases; junction bases not matched to a gene: 6. Per the germline V gene, CDR1 is DFQATT and CDR2 is SNEGSKA (reference sequence). CDR3 sequence: CSASPAGGGEQYF. CDR3 bases: TGCAGTGCTAGTCCTGCGGGAGGGGGCGAGCAGTACTTC.

Here the CDR3 reads CASSLVAGHEQYV. CDR3 nucleotides: TGTGCCAGCAGCTTAGTAGCGGGGCACGAGCAGTACGTC. The gene calls are TRBV7-9 and TRBJ2-7, with TRBD2 matching over 8 bases. The germline V gene has CDR1 SEHNR and CDR2 FQNEAQ (reference sequence). The CDR3 length is 13 residues. V shed 1 base and J 5 bases; nucleotides not matched to a gene: 1.

This clone has a count of ten or more. The chain combines TRBV7-6 with TRBJ2-1, with 10 bases that match TRBD1. The germline V gene has CDR1 SGHVS and CDR2 FNYEAQ. V was pared by 5 bases and J by 8 bases, with 3 bases of the junction left unmatched. This CDR3 is built from 13 residues. DNA for the CDR3: TGTGCCAGCAGCAGAGGGACAGGGGATGAGCAGTTCTTC. The encoded protein is CASSRGTGDEQFF.

This clone was seen a handful of times. This chain connects TRBV28 to TRBJ2-7; D is undetermined. V was trimmed by 6 bases and J by 6 bases, leaving 12 bases between them. There are 12 residues in the CDR3. The germline CDR1 and CDR2 sequences are MDHEN and SYDVKM. CDR3 loop: CASRIQRGEQYF. The CDR3 DNA reads as TGTGCCAGCAGGATTCAGCGAGGCGAGCAGTACTTC.

With regard to this clone: One end of the junction is discordant with germline, which a read error may explain. The chain carries TRBV10-3 and TRBJ2-3; D is unresolved. Germline V gives CDR1 ENHRY, CDR2 SYGVKD. The CDR3 has 14 amino acids. This chain's CDR3 is CAISESRVSETQYF. As DNA, the CDR3 is TGTGCCATCAGTGAGTCGCGAGTTTCAGAGACGCAGTATTTT.

Comment on this clone: An end of the junction differs from the germline gene, which may be a read error. The chain links TRBV7-3 to TRBJ2-2; unclear D gene. Germline CDR1 reads SGHTA; CDR2 reads FQGTGA. This CDR3 spans 11 amino acids. The CDR3 loop is CGSSHSWELFF. CDR3 nucleotides: TGTGGCAGCAGTCACTCCTGGGAGCTGTTTTTT.

The V call is TRBV20-1, the J call TRBJ2-3; the D is unclear. Germline loops: CDR1 DFQATT, CDR2 SNEGSKA (reference sequence). V was cut by 3 bases and J by 14 bases, with 27 bases left in between. CDR3 length equals 15 residues. CDR3 nucleotides: TGCAGTGCTAGGGGCTACCAGGTTGATTCAGATACTCGGTATTTT. Translated, it gives CSARGYQVDSDTRYF.

This clone was detected ten times or more. The rearrangement joins TRBV3-1 to TRBJ2-2; D ambiguous. CDR3 length: 15 residues. Looked up from germline, CDR1 is LGHDT and CDR2 is YNNKEL (reference sequence). V shed 1 base and J shed 6 bases, with 12 bases lying between them. CDR3 coding DNA: TGTGCCAGCAGCCAAGGCTGGCTTGAGTCCGGGGAGCTGTTTTTT. This sequence encodes CASSQGWLESGELFF.

This clone was seen just once. The chain links TRBV3-1 to TRBJ1-1; TRBD1 aligns across 9 bases. Germline V CDR1 and CDR2: LGHDT, YNNKEL (reference sequence). The trim removed 4 bases at V and 4 bases at J, leaving 4 bases unmatched. The CDR3 consists of 14 residues. The CDR3 sequence: CASSPTGGTTEAFF. The CDR3 nucleotides are TGTGCCAGCAGCCCGACAGGGGGGACCACTGAAGCTTTCTTT.

This clone appeared many times. The genes are TRBV19 and TRBJ2-7; D is possibly TRBD1 or TRBD2 (5 bases each). V gave up 3 bases and J gave up 4 bases, with 10 bases separating them. Germline CDR1 LNHDA, CDR2 SQIVND (reference sequence). The CDR3 spans 13 residues. The CDR3 here is CASSIGREYEQYF. The CDR3 bases are TGTGCCAGTAGTATCGGCAGGGAGTACGAGCAGTACTTC.

This chain joins TRBV7-8 and TRBJ1-5, with D hard to call. Trimming shortened V by 1 base and J by 3 bases, and 7 bases separated the two germline ends. Germline CDR1 is SGHVS and CDR2 is FQNEAQ. The CDR3 has 14 amino acids. The CDR3 DNA reads TGTGCCAGCAGCTTAGGGGGAAACAATCAGCCCCAGCATTTT. It is translated as CASSLGGNNQPQHF.

V usage is TRBV20-1 and J usage is TRBJ2-1; 12 bases match TRBD2. CDR3 length: 19 residues. The junction had 13 bases not matched to a gene; V was cut back by 0 bases and J by 4 bases. Germline assignment: CDR1 DFQATT and CDR2 SNEGSKA (reference sequence). The CDR3 DNA sequence: TGCAGTGCTAGAGACCGCCCTAGCGGGAGGGCCCGGGGTTACAATGAGCAGTTCTTC. Protein product: CSARDRPSGRARGYNEQFF.

This clone was detected only a few times. The chain uses TRBV4-3 and TRBJ2-7, with D possibly being TRBD1 (6 bases). The CDR3 covers 13 residues. Trimming cost V 3 bases and J 6 bases, with 12 bases left between them. Germline V gene data show CDR1 as LGHNA and CDR2 as YSLEER. The CDR3 region is CASSHNRASEQYF. The CDR3 nucleotides are TGCGCCAGCAGCCATAACAGGGCAAGCGAGCAGTACTTC.

The chain recombines TRBV2 with TRBJ2-7, with 8 bases lining up with TRBD1. The length of the CDR3 is 14 residues. Germline V gene sequence: CDR1 SNHLY, CDR2 FYNNEI. Unmatched junction bases numbered 9, after V lost 5 bases and J lost 6 bases. CDR3 DNA: TGTGCCAGCAGTTCAGACGACAGGGGTCCCGAGCAGTACTTC. It encodes CASSSDDRGPEQYF. Full variable domain (missing parts from reference TRBV2 and TRBJ2-7): EPEVTQTPSHQVTQMGQEVILRCVPISNHLYFYWYRQILGQKVEFLVSFYNNEISEKSEIFDDQFSVERPDGSNFTLKIRSTKLEDSAMYFCASSSDDRGPEQYFGPGTRLTVT.

This clone was seen at least ten times. The chain has TRBV6-4 and TRBJ2-3; 7 bases are shared with TRBD2. The CDR3 extends over 20 amino acids. Germline values: CDR1 MRHNA, CDR2 SNTAGT. Unmatched junction bases numbered 34, after V lost 9 bases and J lost 10 bases. CDR3 coding DNA: TGTGCCAGTCACCCTGGGGGGGGAATCAGGAGCACCTACTCATCCTACGCGCAGTATTTT. Protein: CASHPGGGIRSTYSSYAQYF.

This chain uses TRBV19 with TRBJ2-6; unclear D gene. V shed 5 bases and J shed 0 bases, with 14 bases lying between them. The CDR3 loop spans 17 amino acids. Germline lookup yields CDR1 LNHDA and CDR2 SQIVND (reference sequence). As DNA, the CDR3 is TGTGCCAGTAGTCCCCTCAGGCCTAGCTCTGGGGCCAACGTCCTGACTTTC. Protein: CASSPLRPSSGANVLTF. Full variable domain (remainder filled in from reference TRBV19 and TRBJ2-6): DGGITQSPKYLFRKEGQNVTLSCEQNLNHDAMYWYRQDPGQGLRLIYYSQIVNDFQKGDIAEGYSVSREKKESFPLTVTSAQKNPTAFYLCASSPLRPSSGANVLTFGAGSRLTVL.

Ten or more counts support this clone. The chain carries TRBV20-1 and TRBJ1-2, with D possibly being TRBD1 (5 bases). The CDR3 length is 12 residues. V was trimmed by 3 bases and J by 4 bases, leaving 9 bases between them. Germline CDR1 reads DFQATT; CDR2 reads SNEGSKA (reference sequence). The CDR3 here is CSARGGSYGYTF. DNA for the CDR3: TGCAGTGCTAGGGGGGGGAGCTATGGCTACACCTTC.

In its sample, this clone is medium-sized. The chain has TRBV4-1 and TRBJ1-5, with D unresolved. The germline V gene has CDR1 MGHRA and CDR2 YSYEKL. The germline V and J ends were trimmed by 1 base and 7 bases, with 14 bases remaining between them. The CDR3 consists of 15 residues. CDR3 sequence: CASSQVSGIAQPQHF. CDR3 in DNA: TGCGCCAGCAGCCAAGTATCCGGGATAGCACAGCCCCAGCATTTT.